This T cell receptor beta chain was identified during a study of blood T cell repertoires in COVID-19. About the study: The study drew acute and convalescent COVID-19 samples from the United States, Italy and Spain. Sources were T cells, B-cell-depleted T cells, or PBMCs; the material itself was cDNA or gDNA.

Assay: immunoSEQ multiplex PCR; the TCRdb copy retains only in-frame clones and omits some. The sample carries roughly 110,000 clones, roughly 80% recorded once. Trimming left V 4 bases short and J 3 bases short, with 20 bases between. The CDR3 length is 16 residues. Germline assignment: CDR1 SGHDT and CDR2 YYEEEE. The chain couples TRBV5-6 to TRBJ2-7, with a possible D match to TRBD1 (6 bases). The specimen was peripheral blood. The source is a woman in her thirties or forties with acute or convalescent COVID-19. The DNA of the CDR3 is TGTGCCAGCAGCACCTTGGGGGTGACAGGCTACTACGAGCAGTACTTC. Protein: CASSTLGVTGYYEQYF.